This T cell receptor (beta chain) was captured in a study of blood T cell repertoires in COVID-19. In the study overall: Material from acute and convalescent COVID-19 was sourced from the United States, Italy and Spain. T cells, B-cell-depleted T cells, or PBMCs supplied cDNA or gDNA.

From germline, CDR1 is MNHEY and CDR2 SMNVEV (reference sequence). The V and J ends lost 4 bases and 7 bases, in that order; junction bases with no gene match: 7. The CDR3 spans 15 residues. As originally analysed: Amplified reference gene primers provided the basis for estimating nucleated cell counts. Here immunoSEQ multiplex PCR was the method, and the copy in TCRdb shows in-frame clones only, minus some. The V and J calls and clone size were taken over from that table, and D and trimming were inferred from the DNA. This sample has about 35,000 clones, with more than 70% found just once. The sample holds a few counts of this clone.

The V gene is TRBV27, the J gene TRBJ1-6, with 7 bases matching TRBD1. This TCR was recovered from a human donor in a cohort sampled during active COVID-19. Sample: peripheral blood. CDR3 amino acids: CASSYQTGSNSPLHF. The CDR3 nucleotides are TGTGCCAGCAGTTACCAGACAGGGAGCAATTCACCCCTCCACTTT.